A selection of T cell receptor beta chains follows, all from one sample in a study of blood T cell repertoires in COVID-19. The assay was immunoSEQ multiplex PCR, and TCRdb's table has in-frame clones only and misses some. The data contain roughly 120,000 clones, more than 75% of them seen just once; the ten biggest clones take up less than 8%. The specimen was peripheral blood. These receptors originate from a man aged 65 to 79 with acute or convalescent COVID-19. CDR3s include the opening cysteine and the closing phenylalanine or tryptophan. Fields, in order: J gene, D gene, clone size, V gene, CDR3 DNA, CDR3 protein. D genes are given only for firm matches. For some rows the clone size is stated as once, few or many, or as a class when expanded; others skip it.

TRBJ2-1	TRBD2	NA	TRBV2	TGTGCCAGCAGTGGGGGGGGCAATGAGCAGTTCTTC	CASSGGGNEQFF
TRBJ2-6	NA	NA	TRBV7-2	TGTGCCAGCAGCTATAGCTCTGGGGCCAACGTCCTGACTTTC	CASSYSSGANVLTF
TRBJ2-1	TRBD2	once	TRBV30	TGTGCCTGGAGTTGGGCCGGGACTAGCTCCTACAATGAGCAGTTCTTC	CAWSWAGTSSYNEQFF
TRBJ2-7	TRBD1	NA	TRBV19	TGTGCCAGTAGTGGGACAGGGAGCCCCTACGAGCAGTACTTC	CASSGTGSPYEQYF
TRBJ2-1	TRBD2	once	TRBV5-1	TGCGCCAGCAGCGCCGGTCCGGGACTAGGGTCCAATGAGCAGTTCTTC	CASSAGPGLGSNEQFF
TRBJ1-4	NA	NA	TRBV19	TGTGCCAGTAGTATTGGGGGGACGGCTAATGAAAAACTGTTTTTT	CASSIGGTANEKLFF
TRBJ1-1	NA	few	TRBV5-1	TGCGCCAGCAGCCGGACACTGAACACTGAAGCTTTCTTT	CASSRTLNTEAFF
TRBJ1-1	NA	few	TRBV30	TGTGCCTGGAGTGTACGAGGGGGAACTGAAGCTTTCTTT	CAWSVRGGTEAFF
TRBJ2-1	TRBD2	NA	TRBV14	TGTGCCAGCAGCCAAGACGTAGGACTAGCGGGAATAAATGAGCAGTTCTTC	CASSQDVGLAGINEQFF
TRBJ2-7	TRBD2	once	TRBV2	TGTGCCAGCAGTGGGACTAGCGGGGCCTACGAGCAGTACTTC	CASSGTSGAYEQYF
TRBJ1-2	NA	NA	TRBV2	TGTGCCAGCAGTGAGCCCTTCTACACTTCAACAGGACTACTGGGGGGCTACACCTTC	CASSEPFYTSTGLLGGYTF
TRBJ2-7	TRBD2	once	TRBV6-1	TGTGCCAGCAGTGAGTCGACTAGCGGGAGTGGGGTCTCCTACGAGCAGTACTTC	CASSESTSGSGVSYEQYF
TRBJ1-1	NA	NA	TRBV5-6	TGTGCCAGACAGGGTAGCTCTGAAGCTTTCTTT	CARQGSSEAFF
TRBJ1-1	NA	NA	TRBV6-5	TGTGCCAGCAAACAGACAGGGAACACTGAAGCTTTCTTT	CASKQTGNTEAFF
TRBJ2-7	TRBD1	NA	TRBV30	TGTGCCTTTGGCCGGGACAGGCCCTACGAGCAGTACTTC	CAFGRDRPYEQYF
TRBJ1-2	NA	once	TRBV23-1	TGCGCCAGCAGCGATCGACAGCTTATTATTTTATATGGCTACACCTTC	CASSDRQLIILYGYTF
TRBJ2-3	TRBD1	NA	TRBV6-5	TGTGCCAGTCACAGGGGGTGGTCAGATACGCAGTATTTT	CASHRGWSDTQYF
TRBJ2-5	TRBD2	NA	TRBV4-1	TGCGCCAGCAGCCAAGATGGAAACGGGGGGGGTGAGACCCAGTACTTC	CASSQDGNGGGETQYF
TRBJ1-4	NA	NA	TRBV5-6	TGTGCCAGCAGCTTGAGGACACCAGGTGGTGAAAAACTGTTTTTT	CASSLRTPGGEKLFF
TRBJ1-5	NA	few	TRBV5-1	TGCGCCAGCAGCTTGTCGATGGATTCGGGTCAGCCCCAGCATTTT	CASSLSMDSGQPQHF
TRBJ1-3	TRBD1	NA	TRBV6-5	TGTGCCAGCAGGGGTGCAGGGGGTGAAAACACCATATATTTT	CASRGAGGENTIYF
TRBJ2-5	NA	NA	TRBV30	TGTGCCTGGAGTAAGAAGGGGCGCCAAGAGACCCAGTACTTC	CAWSKKGRQETQYF
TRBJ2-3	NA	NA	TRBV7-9	TGTGCCAGCAGCTTAACAGGACAGAAAAGGGATACGCAGTATTTT	CASSLTGQKRDTQYF
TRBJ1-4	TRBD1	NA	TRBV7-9	TGTGCCAGCAGCCCGGACAGGATCAATGAAAAACTGTTTTTT	CASSPDRINEKLFF
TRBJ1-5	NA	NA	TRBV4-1	TGCGCCAGCAGCCAAGAGGCCGGGGGGCGCAATCAGCCCCAGCATTTT	CASSQEAGGRNQPQHF
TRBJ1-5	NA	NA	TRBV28	TGTGCCAGCAGTTTACGGGTGGTCATCTCCAAGCAGCCCCAGCATTTT	CASSLRVVISKQPQHF
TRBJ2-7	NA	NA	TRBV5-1	TGCGCCAGCAGCTCCCAGTCACGAGAGGGCGAGCAGTACTTC	CASSSQSREGEQYF
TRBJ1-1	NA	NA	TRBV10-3	TGTGCCATCAGGCAACAGGAGAACACTGAAGCTTTCTTT	CAIRQQENTEAFF
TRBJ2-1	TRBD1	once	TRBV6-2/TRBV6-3	TGTGCCAGCAGTTACAGGGGACAGCTTTACAATGAGCAGTTCTTC	CASSYRGQLYNEQFF
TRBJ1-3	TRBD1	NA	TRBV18	TGTGCCAGCTCCCGGGACAGGGGGATTTACTCTGGAAACACCATATATTTT	CASSRDRGIYSGNTIYF
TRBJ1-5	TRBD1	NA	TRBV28	TGTGCCAGCAGTCATGGGACAGGGCTTTTTCAGCCCCAGCATTTT	CASSHGTGLFQPQHF
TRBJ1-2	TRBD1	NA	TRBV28	TGTGCCAGCGGAGTGACAGGGTATGGCTACACCTTC	CASGVTGYGYTF
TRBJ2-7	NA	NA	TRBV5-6	TGTGCCAGCAGTGCTGGGGGGACCGAGCAGTACTTC	CASSAGGTEQYF
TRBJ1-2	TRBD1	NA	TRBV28	TGTGCCAGCAGGGACAGGGGAGGCTATGGCTACACCTTC	CASRDRGGYGYTF
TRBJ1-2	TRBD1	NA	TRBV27	TGTGCCAGCAGTCCTCACGGACAGGGGTCTAACTATGGCTACACCTTC	CASSPHGQGSNYGYTF
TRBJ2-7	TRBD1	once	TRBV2	TGTGCCAGCAGTTACGGACAGGTGCAGTACTTC	CASSYGQVQYF
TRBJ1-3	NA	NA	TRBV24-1	TGTGCCACCAGTGGGGAGGGCAGGGCTCCTACGGGGGCCCGAGCCATATATTTT	CATSGEGRAPTGARAIYF
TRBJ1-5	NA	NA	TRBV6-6	TGTGCCAGCAGTTACCACGGACAGAATCAGCCCCAGCATTTT	CASSYHGQNQPQHF
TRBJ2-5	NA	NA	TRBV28	TGTGCCAGCAGTTTACAGGGCGCCCCCCAAGAGACCCAGTACTTC	CASSLQGAPQETQYF
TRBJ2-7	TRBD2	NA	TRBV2	TGTGCCAGCAGCGCTAGCGGGAGTGGGGTCGGAGAGCAGTACTTC	CASSASGSGVGEQYF
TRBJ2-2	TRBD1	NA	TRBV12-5	TGTGCTAGTGGTTTGGTTGTAGGACAGGCTTTTACCGGGGAGCTGTTTTTT	CASGLVVGQAFTGELFF
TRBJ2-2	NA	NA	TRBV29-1	TGCAGCGTCCGACAGGGAGGCGCCGGGGAGCTGTTTTTT	CSVRQGGAGELFF
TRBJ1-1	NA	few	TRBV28	TGTGCCAGCAGGATATTACAGGACACTGAAGCTTTCTTT	CASRILQDTEAFF